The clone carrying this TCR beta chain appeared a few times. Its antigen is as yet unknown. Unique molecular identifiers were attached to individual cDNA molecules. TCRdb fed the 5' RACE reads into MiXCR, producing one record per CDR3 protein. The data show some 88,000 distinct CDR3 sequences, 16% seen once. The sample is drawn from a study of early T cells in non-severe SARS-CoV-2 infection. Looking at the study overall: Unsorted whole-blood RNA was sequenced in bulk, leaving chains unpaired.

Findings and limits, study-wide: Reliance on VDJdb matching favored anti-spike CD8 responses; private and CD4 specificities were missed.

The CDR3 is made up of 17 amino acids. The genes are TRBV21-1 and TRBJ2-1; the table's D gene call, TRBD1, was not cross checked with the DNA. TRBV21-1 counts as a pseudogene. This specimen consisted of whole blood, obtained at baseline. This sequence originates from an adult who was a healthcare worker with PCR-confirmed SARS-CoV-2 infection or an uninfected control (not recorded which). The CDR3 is CASIKTGEVSSYNEQFF. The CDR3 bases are TGTGCCAGCATCAAAACCGGGGAAGTGAGCTCCTACAATGAGCAGTTCTTC.